The clone carrying this T cell receptor beta chain was observed at least ten times. The data originate from a study of Graves' ophthalmopathy and Graves' hyperthyroidism. From RNA, the CDR3 regions of TCR beta chains were amplified and sequenced. HTBI-primed first-round RT-PCR preceded second-round multiplex PCR. TCRdb independently ran MiXCR on the multiplex PCR reads; one entry per CDR3 protein. The repertoire holds approximately 700,000 distinct CDR3 sequences, with about 38% as singletons. What was sequenced was peripheral blood. The sequence was obtained from an adult man with Graves' ophthalmopathy.

In nucleotides, the CDR3 is TGTGCCATCAGTGAGGGGAACAGGAGTGGCTACACCTTC. Translation: CAISEGNRSGYTF. This chain connects TRBV10-3 to TRBJ1-2; weak D call: TRBD1 (5 bases). V was pared by 2 bases and J by 7 bases, with 11 bases between. The CDR3 consists of 13 residues. CDR1 is ENHRY, CDR2 SYGVKD, per germline.